This TCR beta chain was captured by sequencing in a study of T cell responses to AZD1222 COVID-19 vaccine. Turning to the study itself: Recipients boosted at about 4 weeks or about 12 weeks are pooled.

Findings of the study overall: Clonal diversity may have been underestimated, and the donors were mostly white British, with more females than males. Among vaccine-associated CD4 TCRs, coverage spanned spike, with dominance at 160-218 and 743-854. Baseline testing showed seropositivity in only 6 or 7 AZD1222 recipients.

About this clone: Its antigen remains unknown.

The length of the CDR3 is 13 residues. The germline CDR1 and CDR2 sequences are SNHLY and FYNNEI. Trimming cost V 6 bases and J 5 bases, with 10 bases left between them. Sequencing used immunoSEQ multiplex PCR; TCRdb keeps in-frame clones, though not all of them. The data show roughly 170,000 clones, around 93% seen once. The sequences come from peripheral blood, collected on day 0 of AZD1222 vaccination. The TCR comes from an adult in good health. The rearrangement joins TRBV2 to TRBJ2-2; D possibly corresponds to TRBD1 (5 bases). CDR3 bases: TGTGCCAGCAGGACGACAGCTACCGGGGAGCTGTTTTTT. Translating it yields CASRTTATGELFF.